This T cell receptor (beta chain) was sequenced during a study of CD8+CD57+ T cells in acquired aplastic anemia. Concerning this clonotype: This may be a read error: a much more frequent sequence differs by one nucleotide.

Germline assignment: CDR1 LGHDT and CDR2 YNNKEL (reference sequence). The CDR3 length is 17 residues. Losses at the gene ends were 4 bases for V and 4 bases for J; bases not matched to a gene: 14. Template material for TCR beta VDJ and CDR3 profiling consisted of genomic DNA. MiXCR, run by TCRdb on the reads, gives a single entry per CDR3 protein. The profile covers about 170,000 distinct CDR3 sequences, with roughly 47% appearing a single time and over 0.95% taken by the ten largest. J is TRBJ2-5 and V is TRBV3-1; 8 bases map to TRBD2. The TCR sequence derives from a human donor in good health. The material sequenced was sorted CD4+, CD8+, or CD8+CD57+ T cells (not recorded which) from PBMCs. The DNA for the CDR3 is TGTGCCAGCAGCCCATCCAGTAACGGGAGGGCCGGAGAGACCCAGTACTTC. Translation gives CASSPSSNGRAGETQYF.